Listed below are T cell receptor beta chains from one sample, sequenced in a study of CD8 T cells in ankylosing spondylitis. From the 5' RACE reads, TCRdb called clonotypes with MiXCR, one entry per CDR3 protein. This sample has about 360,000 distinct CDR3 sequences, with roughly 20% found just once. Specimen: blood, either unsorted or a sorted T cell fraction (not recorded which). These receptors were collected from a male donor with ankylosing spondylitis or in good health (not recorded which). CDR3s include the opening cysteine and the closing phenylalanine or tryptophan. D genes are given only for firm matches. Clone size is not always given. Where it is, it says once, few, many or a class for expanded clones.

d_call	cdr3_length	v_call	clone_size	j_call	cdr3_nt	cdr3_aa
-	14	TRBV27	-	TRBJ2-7	TGTGCCAGCAGTTTATGGCCGGGCCGCTACGAGCAGTACTTC	CASSLWPGRYEQYF
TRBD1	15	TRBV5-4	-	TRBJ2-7	TGTGCCAGCAGCGACCAACGGGACAGCTCCTACGAGCAGTACTTC	CASSDQRDSSYEQYF
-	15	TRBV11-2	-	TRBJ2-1	TGTGCCAGCAGACGCCTGACGGGCTCCTACAATGAGCAGTTCTTC	CASRRLTGSYNEQFF
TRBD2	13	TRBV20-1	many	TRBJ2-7	TGCAGTGCTAGGTCTAGCGGTACCTACGAGCAGTACTTC	CSARSSGTYEQYF
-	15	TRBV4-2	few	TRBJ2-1	TGTGCCAGCAGCCCGGCCGGGCTAGTCATCAATGAGCAGTTCTTC	CASSPAGLVINEQFF
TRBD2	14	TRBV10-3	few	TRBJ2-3	TGTGCCATCAGCAAATCGGGGGGGAGAGGTACGCAGTATTTT	CAISKSGGRGTQYF
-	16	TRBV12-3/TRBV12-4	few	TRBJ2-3	TGTGCCAGCCGTGATCGAACAGGTCGAAAGACAGATACGCAGTATTTT	CASRDRTGRKTDTQYF
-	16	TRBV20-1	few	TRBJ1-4	TGCAGTGCTAGAGCTCTGGCCGGACAGAAGAATGAAAAACTGTTTTTT	CSARALAGQKNEKLFF
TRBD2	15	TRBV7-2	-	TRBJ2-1	TGTGCCAGCAGCTTATTTGCTAGCGGATACAATGAGCAGTTCTTC	CASSLFASGYNEQFF
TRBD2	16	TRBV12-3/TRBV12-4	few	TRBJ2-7	TGTGCCAGCAGTCAAGGGACTAGCGGGGGAAGGTACGAGCAGTACTTC	CASSQGTSGGRYEQYF
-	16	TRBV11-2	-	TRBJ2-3	TGTGCCAGCAGGTTGTACGGGGGACCGTCCACAGATACGCAGTATTTT	CASRLYGGPSTDTQYF
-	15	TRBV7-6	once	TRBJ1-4	TGTGCCAGCAGCTCAGGCTTACCAACTAATGAAAAACTGTTTTTT	CASSSGLPTNEKLFF
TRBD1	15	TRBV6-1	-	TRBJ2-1	TGTGCCAGCAGACCGGGACAGGGACTCTACAATGAGCAGTTCTTC	CASRPGQGLYNEQFF
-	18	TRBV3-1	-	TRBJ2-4	TGTGCCAGCAGCCATCCCTGGGGCAAGAGTGGTGCCAAAAACATTCAGTACTTC	CASSHPWGKSGAKNIQYF
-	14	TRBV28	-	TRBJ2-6	TGTGCCATCGGGGGAGGTTCTGGGGCCAACGTCCTGACTTTC	CAIGGGSGANVLTF
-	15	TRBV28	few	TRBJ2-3	TGTGCCAGCAGTCTGGGACGTACACTCACAGATACGCAGTATTTT	CASSLGRTLTDTQYF
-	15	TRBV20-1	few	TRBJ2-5	TGCAGTGCTTCTTCAGGGTCCCGAAGGTGGGAGACCCAGTACTTC	CSASSGSRRWETQYF
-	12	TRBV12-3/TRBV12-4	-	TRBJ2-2	TGTGCCAGCAGTTTATTAGGGGAGGAGCTGTTTTTT	CASSLLGEELFF
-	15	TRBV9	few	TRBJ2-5	TGTGCCAGCAGCGTTAGGACAGACGATCAAGAGACCCAGTACTTC	CASSVRTDDQETQYF
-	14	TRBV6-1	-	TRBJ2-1	TGTGCCAGCAGTGTCAAGACTAGCTACAATGAGCAGTTCTTC	CASSVKTSYNEQFF
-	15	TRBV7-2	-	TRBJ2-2	TGTGCCAGCAGCTTAGCCCGGTATGGCCCCGGGGAGCTGTTTTTT	CASSLARYGPGELFF
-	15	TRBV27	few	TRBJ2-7	TGTGCCAGCAGTTTAGCGGTGGAGAGCTCCTACGAGCAGTACTTC	CASSLAVESSYEQYF
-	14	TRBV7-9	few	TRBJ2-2	TGTGCCAGCAGCTACCGACAGCCCACCGGGGAGCTGTTTTTT	CASSYRQPTGELFF
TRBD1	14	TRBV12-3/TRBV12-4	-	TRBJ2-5	TGTGCCAGCAGCAGGGACAGGATCCAAGAGACCCAGTACTTC	CASSRDRIQETQYF
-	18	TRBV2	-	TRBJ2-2	TGTGCCAGCAGTGGAGAGCGGTTAGCGCCATCGAACACCGGGGAGCTGTTTTTT	CASSGERLAPSNTGELFF
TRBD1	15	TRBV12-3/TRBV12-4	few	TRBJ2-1	TGTGCCAGCAGTTCGACAGGGGCCTACTACAATGAGCAGTTCTTC	CASSSTGAYYNEQFF
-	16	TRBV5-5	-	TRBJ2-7	TGTGCCAGCAGCTTGGTCTATACAGCGGCCCTGTACGAGCAGTACTTC	CASSLVYTAALYEQYF
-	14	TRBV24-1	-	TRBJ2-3	TGTGCCACCAGTGATTTGCCCGCGTTCGATACGCAGTATTTT	CATSDLPAFDTQYF
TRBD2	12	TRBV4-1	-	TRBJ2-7	TGCGCCAGCCAAAGCGGGGGGAACGAGCAGTACTTC	CASQSGGNEQYF
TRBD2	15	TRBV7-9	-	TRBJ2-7	TGTGCCAGCAGCCCAGGGACTAGCGGGAGCCACGAGCAGTACTTC	CASSPGTSGSHEQYF
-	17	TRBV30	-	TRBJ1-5	TGTGCCTGGAGTGCTGAGGCAGGGAGGGTTGGCAATCAGCCCCAGCATTTT	CAWSAEAGRVGNQPQHF
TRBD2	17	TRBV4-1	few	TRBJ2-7	TGCGCCAGCAGCCAATCACTAGCGGGGGAAAGCTCCTACGAGCAGTACTTC	CASSQSLAGESSYEQYF
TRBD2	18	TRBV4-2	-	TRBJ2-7	TGTGCCAGCAGCCAAGGTACTAGCGGGGGACTACTCTCCTACGAGCAGTACTTC	CASSQGTSGGLLSYEQYF
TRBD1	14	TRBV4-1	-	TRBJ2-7	TGCGCCAGCAGCCAAGAAGGGACAGTCTACGAGCAGTACTTC	CASSQEGTVYEQYF
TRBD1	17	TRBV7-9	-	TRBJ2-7	TGTGCCAGCAGCAAAGCCTGGACAGGGGGCCAATCCTACGAGCAGTACTTC	CASSKAWTGGQSYEQYF
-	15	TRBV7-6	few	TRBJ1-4	TGTGCCAGCAGCCCGGGGATACTCACTAATGAAAAACTGTTTTTT	CASSPGILTNEKLFF
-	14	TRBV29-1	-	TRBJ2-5	TGCAGCGTGTGGGACGTGTTAACGCAAGAGACCCAGTACTTC	CSVWDVLTQETQYF
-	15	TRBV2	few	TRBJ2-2	TGTGCCAGCAGACCGCCCAGTGTAGGCCCCGGGGAGCTGTTTTTT	CASRPPSVGPGELFF
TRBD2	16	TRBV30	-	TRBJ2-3	TGTGCCTGGAGTGTATTGGTGCGGGTCGGGGGGAATACGCAGTATTTT	CAWSVLVRVGGNTQYF
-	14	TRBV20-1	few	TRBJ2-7	TGCAGTGCTAGTTCCGCCCAGCTATCCTACGAGCAGTACTTC	CSASSAQLSYEQYF
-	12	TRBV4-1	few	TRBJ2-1	TGCGCCAGCAGCCAAGGGCTTAATGAGCAGTTCTTC	CASSQGLNEQFF
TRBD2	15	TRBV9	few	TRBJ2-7	TGTGCCAGCAGCGTAAGCGGGGGGTACTCCTACGAGCAGTACTTC	CASSVSGGYSYEQYF
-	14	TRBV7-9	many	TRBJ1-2	TGTGCCAGCAACATACTCGGCGAGGGCCATGGCTACACCTTC	CASNILGEGHGYTF
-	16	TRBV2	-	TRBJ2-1	TGTGCCAGCAGTGAAAGGGGCTCAAGCTCCTACAATGAGCAGTTCTTC	CASSERGSSSYNEQFF
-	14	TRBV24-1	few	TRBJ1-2	TGTGCCACCAGTGACTCCGGACCTGTAGATGGCTACACCTTC	CATSDSGPVDGYTF
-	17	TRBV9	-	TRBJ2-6	TGTGCCAGCAGCCCAATTAGAATCAGCTCTGGGGCCAACGTCCTGACTTTC	CASSPIRISSGANVLTF
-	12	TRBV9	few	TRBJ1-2	TGTGCCAGCAGCGTAGCTAACTATGGCTACACCTTC	CASSVANYGYTF
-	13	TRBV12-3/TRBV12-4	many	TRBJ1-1	TGTGCCAGCAGTTTAGGCGTCCTTCGGGGAGCTTTCTTT	CASSLGVLRGAFF
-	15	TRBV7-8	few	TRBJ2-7	TGTGCCAGCAGCCCAAAAAGCGACAGAACCTACGAGCAGTACTTC	CASSPKSDRTYEQYF
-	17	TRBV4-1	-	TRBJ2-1	TGCGCCAGCAGCCAAGATCATGGGGCGGGGGCTAACAATGAGCAGTTCTTC	CASSQDHGAGANNEQFF
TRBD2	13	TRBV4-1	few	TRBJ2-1	TGCGCCAGCAGCCATGGCACTAGCGGGGAGCAGTTCTTC	CASSHGTSGEQFF
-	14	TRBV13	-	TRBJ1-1	TGTGCCAGCAGCTTACTGGGTGATAGCACTGAAGCTTTCTTT	CASSLLGDSTEAFF